The present TCR beta chain was sequenced within a study of blood T cell repertoires in COVID-19. Study as a whole: From the United States, Italy and Spain came samples of acute and convalescent COVID-19. T cells, B-cell-depleted T cells, or PBMCs provided the cDNA or gDNA that served as material.

Authors' methods: Estimation of nucleated cell counts relied on the amplification of reference gene primers. Some clones are missing from TCRdb's copy, which holds only in-frame ones; the method was immunoSEQ multiplex PCR. The DNA was the basis for D and trimming; V, J and clone size are from that table. The sample carries over 30,000 clones, 85% recorded once. Germline V lookup: CDR1 SGHNT, CDR2 YYREEE (reference sequence). Trimming at V came to 4 bases and at J to 7 bases, leaving 7 bases not matched to a gene. The CDR3 spans 14 residues. Sequencing was performed on peripheral blood. The receptor's source is a woman aged 55 to 70 with active COVID-19. This sequence joins TRBV5-4 and TRBJ2-5, with 10 positions matching TRBD1. This CDR3 reads CASSRDRGGVTQYF. For the CDR3, the DNA is TGTGCCAGCAGCAGGGACAGGGGTGGGGTGACCCAGTACTTC. Drawing the rest from reference TRBV5-4 and TRBJ2-5, the complete variable domain is ETGVTQSPTHLIKTRGQQVTLRCSSQSGHNTVSWYQQALGQGPQFIFQYYREEENGRGNFPPRFSGLQFPNYSSELNVNALELDDSALYLCASSRDRGGVTQYFGPGTRLLVL.